These T cell receptor beta chains were read from a single sample in a study of blood T cell repertoires in COVID-19. Only in-frame clones appear in the TCRdb table, and some are missing; sequencing was by immunoSEQ multiplex PCR. This table has under 300,000 clones, 70% to 90% appearing once. Sequences were obtained from peripheral blood. These receptors originate from a man aged 60-69 years with acute or convalescent COVID-19. CDR3s include the opening cysteine and the closing phenylalanine or tryptophan. A D gene is named only where the DNA matches it firmly. A clone size is listed for some rows: how often the clone was seen (once, few, many), or a class if it is expanded.

j_call | clone_size | v_call | d_call | cdr3_length | cdr3_nt | cdr3_aa
TRBJ1-5 | - | TRBV16 | TRBD1 | 20 | TGTGCCAGCACCACCGCCAACCGGGACAGGGTTTTGTTAGAGGATCAGCCCCAGCATTTT | CASTTANRDRVLLEDQPQHF
TRBJ1-2 | - | TRBV5-1 | - | 17 | TGCGCCAGCAGCCCCCGCAGGGGCCAGGACGATAACTATGGCTACACCTTC | CASSPRRGQDDNYGYTF
TRBJ2-7 | once | TRBV23-1 | - | 16 | TGCGCCAGCAGTCAAATAGACTGGAAGAGCTCCTACGAGCAGTACTTC | CASSQIDWKSSYEQYF
TRBJ1-1 | few | TRBV6-6 | TRBD1 | 14 | TGTGCCAGCAGCAGGGACAGGATGAACACTGAAGCTTTCTTT | CASSRDRMNTEAFF
TRBJ2-7 | once | TRBV10-1 | - | 14 | TGCGCCAGCAGTGAGACGGGGTACTCCTACGAGCAGTACTTC | CASSETGYSYEQYF
TRBJ2-7 | - | TRBV15 | TRBD2 | 14 | TGTGCCACCGGGACGGGAGGTGGGACCTACGAGCAGTACTTC | CATGTGGGTYEQYF
TRBJ2-7 | - | TRBV7-2 | TRBD2 | 15 | TGTGCCAGCAGCTTCTGGACTAGCGGGGGCTACGAGCAGTACTTC | CASSFWTSGGYEQYF
TRBJ2-1 | - | TRBV28 | - | 15 | TGTGCCAGCAGCCCCCTAACAGGGTTTCGGAATGAGCAGTTCTTC | CASSPLTGFRNEQFF
TRBJ2-1 | once | TRBV7-3 | - | 15 | TGTGCCAGCAGCTTAAAGCAGGGGCCCTGGGGTGAGCAGTTCTTC | CASSLKQGPWGEQFF
TRBJ1-5 | - | TRBV19 | - | 16 | TGTGCCAGTAGCCACCCAGGGCGCAGGAGCAATCAGCCCCAGCATTTT | CASSHPGRRSNQPQHF
TRBJ1-2 | - | TRBV6-5 | - | 11 | TGTGCCAGCGGGGGCCTTTATGGCTACACCTTC | CASGGLYGYTF
TRBJ2-7 | - | TRBV5-1 | TRBD2 | 15 | TGCGCCAGCAGTTTGGAGACTAGCGGGAGGGCTGCGCAGTACTTC | CASSLETSGRAAQYF
TRBJ1-4 | - | TRBV11-1 | - | 12 | TGTGCCAGCAGCCGTGGCAATGAAAAACTGTTTTTT | CASSRGNEKLFF
TRBJ2-2 | - | TRBV2 | TRBD1 | 17 | TGTGCCAGCAGTTTTCCGCGACAGGGGGTAAACACCGGGGAGCTGTTTTTT | CASSFPRQGVNTGELFF
TRBJ2-2 | - | TRBV5-1 | - | 18 | TGCGCCAGCAGCTTGGTAGGTAGCGTGCACTCGAACACCGGGGAGCTGTTTTTT | CASSLVGSVHSNTGELFF
TRBJ1-1 | - | TRBV9 | TRBD1 | 13 | TGTGCCAGCAGCCTTCGACAGGGGGGTGAAGCTTTCTTT | CASSLRQGGEAFF
TRBJ2-1 | - | TRBV7-8 | TRBD2 | 16 | TGTGCCAGCAGCCCTGGCGGGACTAGCGGGCCCAATGAGCAGTTCTTC | CASSPGGTSGPNEQFF
TRBJ2-3 | - | TRBV5-6 | - | 15 | TGTGCCAGCAGCTTGGAACTAGCGTCGAGGGGGACGCAGTATTTT | CASSLELASRGTQYF
TRBJ1-4 | few | TRBV4-3 | TRBD1 | 16 | TGCGCCAGCAGCCAAGATTGGGGACAGGGGCATGAAAAACTGTTTTTT | CASSQDWGQGHEKLFF
TRBJ2-1 | - | TRBV9 | TRBD2 | 15 | TGTGCCAGCAGCTTCAGCGGGAGCGGGGGGAATGAGCAGTTCTTC | CASSFSGSGGNEQFF